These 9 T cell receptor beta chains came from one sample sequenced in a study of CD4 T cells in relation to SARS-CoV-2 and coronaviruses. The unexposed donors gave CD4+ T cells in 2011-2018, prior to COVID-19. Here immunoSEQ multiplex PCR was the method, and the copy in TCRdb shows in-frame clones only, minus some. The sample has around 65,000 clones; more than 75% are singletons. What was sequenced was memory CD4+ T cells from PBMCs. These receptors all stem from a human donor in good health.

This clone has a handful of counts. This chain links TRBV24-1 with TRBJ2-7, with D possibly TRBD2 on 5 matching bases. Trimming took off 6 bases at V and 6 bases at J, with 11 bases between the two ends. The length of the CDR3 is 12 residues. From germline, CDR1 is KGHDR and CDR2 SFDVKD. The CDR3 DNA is TGTGCCACCAGTTTCCGGGGTGGCGAGCAGTACTTC. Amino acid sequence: CATSFRGGEQYF.

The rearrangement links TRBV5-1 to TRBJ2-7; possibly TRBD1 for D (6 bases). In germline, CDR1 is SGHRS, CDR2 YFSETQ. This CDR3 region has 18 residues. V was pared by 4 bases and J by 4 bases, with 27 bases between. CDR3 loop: CASSLVPSGGQPGYEQYF. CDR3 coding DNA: TGCGCCAGCAGCCTAGTCCCATCCGGCGGACAGCCGGGATACGAGCAGTACTTC.

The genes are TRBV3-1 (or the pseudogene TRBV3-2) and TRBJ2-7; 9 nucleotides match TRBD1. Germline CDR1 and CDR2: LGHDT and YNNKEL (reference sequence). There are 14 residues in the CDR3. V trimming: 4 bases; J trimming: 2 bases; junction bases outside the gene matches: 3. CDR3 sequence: CASSPGTGTYEQYF. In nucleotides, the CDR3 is TGTGCCAGCAGCCCCGGGACAGGGACCTACGAGCAGTACTTC.

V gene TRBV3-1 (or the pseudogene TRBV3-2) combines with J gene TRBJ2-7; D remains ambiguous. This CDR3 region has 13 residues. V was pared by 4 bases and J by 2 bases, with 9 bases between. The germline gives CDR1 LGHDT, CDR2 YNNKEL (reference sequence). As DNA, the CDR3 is TGTGCCAGCAGCCCCCTCGGCGCCTACGAGCAGTACTTC. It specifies CASSPLGAYEQYF.

The CDR3: CASSLGQIPDTQYF. CDR3 sequence (DNA): TGTGCCAGCAGCTTAGGACAGATTCCAGATACGCAGTATTTT. This sequence joins TRBV7-3 and TRBJ2-3, with D possibly matching TRBD1 (6 bases). The CDR3 has 14 residues. The ends were cut back, 2 bases at V and 4 bases at J, with 10 bases in the middle. Germline lookup yields CDR1 SGHTA and CDR2 FQGTGA.

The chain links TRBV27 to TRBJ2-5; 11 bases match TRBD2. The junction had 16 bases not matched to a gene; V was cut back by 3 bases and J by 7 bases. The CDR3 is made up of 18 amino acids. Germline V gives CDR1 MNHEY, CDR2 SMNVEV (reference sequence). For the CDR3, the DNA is TGTGCCAGCAGTTTGGGGACCGGGACTAGCGGACCCAAAAGGACCCAGTACTTC. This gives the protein CASSLGTGTSGPKRTQYF.

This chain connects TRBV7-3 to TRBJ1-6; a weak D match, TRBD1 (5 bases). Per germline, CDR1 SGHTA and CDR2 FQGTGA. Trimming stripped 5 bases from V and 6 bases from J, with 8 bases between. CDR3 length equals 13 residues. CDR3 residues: CASSMTVNSPLHF. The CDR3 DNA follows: TGTGCCAGCAGCATGACAGTTAATTCACCCCTCCACTTT.

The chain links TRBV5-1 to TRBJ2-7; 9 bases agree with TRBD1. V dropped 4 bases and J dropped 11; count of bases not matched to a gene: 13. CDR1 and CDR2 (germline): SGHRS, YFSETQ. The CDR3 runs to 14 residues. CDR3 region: CASSPDRGPGGKYF. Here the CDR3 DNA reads TGCGCCAGCAGCCCGGACAGGGGCCCCGGCGGGAAGTACTTC.

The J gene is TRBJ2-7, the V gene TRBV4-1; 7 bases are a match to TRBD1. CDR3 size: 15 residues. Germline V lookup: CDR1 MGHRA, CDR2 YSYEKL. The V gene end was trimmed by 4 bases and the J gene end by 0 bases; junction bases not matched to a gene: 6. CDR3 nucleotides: TGCGCCAGCAGCCGGCAACAGGGGTACTCCTACGAGCAGTACTTC. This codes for CASSRQQGYSYEQYF.